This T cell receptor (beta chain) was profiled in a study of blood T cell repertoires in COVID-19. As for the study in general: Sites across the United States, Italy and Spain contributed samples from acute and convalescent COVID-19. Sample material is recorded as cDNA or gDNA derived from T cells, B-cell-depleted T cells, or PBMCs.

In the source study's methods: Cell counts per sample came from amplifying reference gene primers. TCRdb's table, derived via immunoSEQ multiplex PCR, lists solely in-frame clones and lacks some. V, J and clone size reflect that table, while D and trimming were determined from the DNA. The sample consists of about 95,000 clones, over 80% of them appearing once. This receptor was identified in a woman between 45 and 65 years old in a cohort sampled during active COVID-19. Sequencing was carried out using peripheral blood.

The CDR3 nucleotides are TGTGCCAGCCGGATAGAGCGGGAGACGAATGAGCAGTTCTTC. Its translation: CASRIERETNEQFF. The rearrangement uses TRBV2 and TRBJ2-1; 8 nucleotides line up with TRBD2. J gave up 7 bases and V 8 bases, and 10 bases lay outside the gene matches. Germline V gene data show CDR1 as SNHLY and CDR2 as FYNNEI. The CDR3 extends over 14 amino acids.